These 8 T cell receptor beta chains originate from one sample sequenced in a study of cytotoxic CD8 clonotypes in ibrutinib-treated CLL. Generated by immunoSEQ multiplex PCR, the TCRdb table keeps only in-frame clones and is missing some. This table has 97,000 or so clones, about 72% appearing once. This sample comprised PBMCs, obtained after 12 months of ibrutinib treatment. These receptors were collected from a human donor with chronic lymphocytic leukemia.

Concerning this clone itself: Since a much larger clone is just one base distant, this may be a read error. The V gene is TRBV14, the J gene TRBJ2-5; D gene uncertain. V lost 5 bases and J lost 2, with 3 bases in between. CDR1 is SGHDN, CDR2 FVKESK, per germline. The CDR3 is 11 amino acids. CDR3 loop: CASSLQETQYF. The DNA for the CDR3 is TGTGCCAGCAGCTTACAAGAGACCCAGTACTTC.

The chain has TRBV2 and TRBJ2-1, with 7 bases that match TRBD2. The V gene end was trimmed by 4 bases and the J gene end by 4 bases; junction bases not matched to a gene: 7. Germline assignment: CDR1 SNHLY and CDR2 FYNNEI. This CDR3 is built from 15 residues. The DNA of the CDR3 is TGTGCCAGCAGTGTCACGGGGGGACTGTACAATGAGCAGTTCTTC. It yields the protein CASSVTGGLYNEQFF.

V is TRBV9 and J is TRBJ2-1; D not certain. The CDR3 is 11 residues long. V lost 8 bases and J 8 bases, leaving 11 bases between the germline ends. The germline CDR1 and CDR2 sequences are SGDLS and YYNGEE. The CDR3 region has the DNA TGTGCCAGAAGTAGGGTGGATGAGCAGTTCTTC. Residues: CARSRVDEQFF. The whole variable domain, filled in from reference TRBV9 and TRBJ2-1, reads DSGVTQTPKHLITATGQRVTLRCSPRSGDLSVYWYQQSLDQGLQFLIQYYNGEERAKGNILERFSAQQFPDLHSELNLSSLELGDSALYFCARSRVDEQFFGPGTRLTVL.

This chain joins TRBV29-1 and TRBJ1-4, with 7 bases fitting TRBD1. This CDR3 region has 13 residues. V gave up 4 bases and J gave up 5 bases; unmatched junction bases: 4. CDR1 is SQVTM, CDR2 ANQGSEA, per germline. The CDR3 sequence is CSVGGTANEKLFF. For the CDR3, the DNA is TGCAGCGTTGGTGGGACAGCAAATGAAAAACTGTTTTTT.

There are many counts of this clone. The rearrangement joins TRBV7-3 to TRBJ2-7; 8 bases are a match to TRBD1. The length of the CDR3 is 13 residues. Germline-derived CDR1 and CDR2 are SGHTA and FQGTGA. J gave up 2 bases and V 5 bases, and 2 bases lay outside the gene matches. The CDR3 sequence: CASSEGQAYEQYF. CDR3 coding DNA: TGTGCCAGCAGCGAGGGACAGGCCTACGAGCAGTACTTC.

This sequence joins TRBV6-1 and TRBJ1-3, with D maybe TRBD1 (6 bases). Between the trimmed V and J ends, which lost 9 bases and 2 bases, there was a span of 14 bases. CDR1 is MNHNS, CDR2 SASEGT, per germline. The CDR3 runs 14 residues. The CDR3 DNA sequence: TGTGCCAGTGGGGGGACACAAGCTGGAAACACCATATATTTT. This gives the protein CASGGTQAGNTIYF.

The gene calls are TRBV4-2 and TRBJ2-1, with TRBD2 identical over 8 bases. Germline-derived CDR1 and CDR2 are LGHNA and YNFKEQ. This CDR3 has 16 residues. V shed 0 bases, J shed 4 bases, and the junction held 5 bases outside the gene matches. CDR3 coding DNA: TGTGCCAGCAGCCAAGAAGGGAGCGGGGGTTACAATGAGCAGTTCTTC. It codes for CASSQEGSGGYNEQFF.

The chain employs TRBV19 and TRBJ2-1; D may match TRBD1 or TRBD2 (6 bases each). Germline CDR1 LNHDA, CDR2 SQIVND (reference sequence). V gave up 6 bases and J gave up 9 bases, with 9 bases separating them. CDR3 length: 11 residues. The CDR3 nucleotides read TGTGCCAGTAGAGGAGGGGGTGAGCAGTTCTTC. It yields the protein CASRGGGEQFF.